Included here is one T cell receptor beta chain sequence, with context. Assay: immunoSEQ multiplex PCR; the TCRdb copy retains only in-frame clones and omits some. The sample has some 86,000 clones, more than 85% seen once; the top ten hold about 2.3%. This specimen comes from a study of blood T cell repertoires in COVID-19. Study information: Collection of acute and convalescent COVID-19 samples took place in the United States, Italy and Spain.

The CDR3 loop spans 13 amino acids. Germline lookup yields CDR1 SGHAT and CDR2 FQNNGV. Trimming left V 0 bases short and J 6 bases short, with 9 bases between. The sequenced sample was peripheral blood. The chain links TRBV11-2 to TRBJ2-7; D is undetermined. The TCR originated in a human donor with active COVID-19. The donor label of this sample is uncertain. In DNA form, the CDR3 reads TGTGCCAGCAGCTTAGATACGGGTGTCGAGCAGTACTTC. This encodes CASSLDTGVEQYF.